The clone carrying this TCR beta chain occurred many times. Its specificity is not known. The record originates from a study of T cell repertoires in cytomegalovirus infection. Study outcomes and limitations: Totalled public TCR beta family frequency picked out people who carried CMV plus the relevant HLA. Dominating the ex vivo response were TCR beta clonotypes that were CMV-specific and HLA-C-restricted.

TCRdb re-analysed the reads in MiXCR, keeping a single row per CDR3 protein. The table has around 250,000 distinct CDR3 sequences, about a sixth seen once; the top ten hold roughly 45%. Trimming cost V 1 base and J 5 bases, with 11 bases left between them. CDR1 and CDR2 from the germline V gene are SGHVS and FQNEAQ. CDR3 length equals 14 residues. V is TRBV7-8 and J is TRBJ1-2; D remains unclear. The sample taken for sequencing was CD8+ T cells from PBMCs. This receptor was taken from a human donor in good health (CMV status not recorded). Some clones in this sample may be carry-over from other donors' samples. CDR3 DNA: TGTGCCAGCAGCTTAGGTTCAGGTTCTTATGGCTACACCTTC. Encoded protein: CASSLGSGSYGYTF.